Each of the 15 T cell receptor beta chains below was sequenced from the same sample in a study of identical twins. TCRdb re-derived calls from the 5' RACE reads in MiXCR, one entry per CDR3 protein. In the table there are hundreds of thousands of distinct CDR3 sequences, 6.1% of which are singletons. Sequencing was done on a sample of naive T cells sorted from blood. These receptors all come from a young man in good health.

This clonotype was observed a few times. The V and J genes are TRBV7-2 and TRBJ2-7, with D perhaps assigned TRBD1 or TRBD2 (5 bases each). CDR3 length: 14 amino acids. Trimming took off 2 bases at V and 3 bases at J, with 11 bases between the two ends. CDR1 is SGHTA, CDR2 FQGNSA, per germline. The CDR3 region is CASSLHRGDYEQYF. The CDR3 nucleotides are TGTGCCAGCAGCTTACATAGGGGAGACTACGAGCAGTACTTC.

This clonotype was observed at least ten times. V and J are TRBV20-1 and TRBJ2-7; 7 bases are a match to TRBD2. V lost 6 bases and J lost 0; bases outside the gene matches: 8. The length of the CDR3 is 14 residues. The germline CDR1 and CDR2 sequences are DFQATT and SNEGSKA (reference sequence). The CDR3 sequence: CSAHLAVSSYEQYF. CDR3 coding DNA: TGCAGTGCCCATCTAGCGGTGAGCTCCTACGAGCAGTACTTC.

The rearrangement joins TRBV29-1 to TRBJ2-1; D might be TRBD1 (5 bases). This CDR3 has 15 amino acids. Germline V lookup: CDR1 SQVTM, CDR2 ANQGSEA. The germline V and J ends were trimmed by 1 base and 10 bases, with 20 bases remaining between them. The CDR3 DNA follows: TGCAGCGTTGAAGTAAGGGGTGTGGAAGAGGAAGAGCAGTTCTTC. This gives the protein CSVEVRGVEEEEQFF.

A few counts support this clonotype. V usage is TRBV20-1 and J usage is TRBJ1-1; 7 nucleotides line up with TRBD1. The V gene's germline CDR1 is DFQATT and CDR2 SNEGSKA (reference sequence). The V and J ends lost 3 bases and 4 bases, in that order; junction bases with no gene match: 11. The CDR3 spans 15 residues. The CDR3 sequence: CSARTGTGLSTEAFF. DNA of the CDR3: TGCAGTGCTAGGACAGGGACGGGCTTGAGCACTGAAGCTTTCTTT.

The chain couples TRBV7-8 to TRBJ2-1; tentatively, D is TRBD1 (5 bases). V was trimmed by 5 bases and J by 5 bases, leaving 16 bases between them. The CDR3 consists of 15 residues. Per germline, CDR1 SGHVS and CDR2 FQNEAQ. The CDR3 nucleotides read TGTGCCAGCAGCGAGCAGGGCTTTCCGCACAATGAGCAGTTCTTC. It specifies CASSEQGFPHNEQFF. Full variable domain (remainder filled in from reference TRBV7-8 and TRBJ2-1): GAGVSQSPRYKVAKRGQDVALRCDPISGHVSLFWYQQALGQGPEFLTYFQNEAQLDKSGLPSDRFFAERPEGSVSTLKIQRTQQEDSAVYLCASSEQGFPHNEQFFGPGTRLTVL.

The chain carries TRBV6-5 and TRBJ1-1, with unresolved D. The CDR3 sequence is 11 residues long. CDR1 MNHEY and CDR2 SVGAGI come from the germline V gene. Between the trimmed V and J ends, which lost 2 bases and 8 bases, there was a span of 6 bases. The CDR3 reads CASSYGREAFF. In DNA, the CDR3 is TGTGCCAGCAGTTACGGGAGGGAAGCTTTCTTT.

This rearrangement joins TRBV28 to TRBJ2-7, with D perhaps TRBD2 (6 bases). CDR1 is MDHEN and CDR2 is SYDVKM in the germline V gene. The CDR3 has 12 amino acids. V dropped 5 bases and J dropped 10 bases, with 15 bases sitting between them. The CDR3 DNA reads TGTGCCAGCAGTACTTTCTGGGCGGGACAGTACTTC. Its translation is CASSTFWAGQYF.

J is TRBJ2-5 and V is TRBV7-9; 10 nucleotides match TRBD1. Germline V gene data show CDR1 as SEHNR and CDR2 as FQNEAQ (reference sequence). The junction had 8 bases not matched to a gene; V was cut back by 5 bases and J by 5 bases. This CDR3 is built from 15 residues. CDR3: CASSRPDRGQETQYF. The CDR3 DNA reads TGTGCCAGCAGCCGACCCGACAGGGGGCAGGAGACCCAGTACTTC.

Regarding this clonotype: This may be a read error, as it is one base from a much larger clone. This chain joins TRBV4-1 and TRBJ2-2, with no clear D. Germline V CDR1 and CDR2: MGHRA, YSYEKL. V was clipped by 1 base and J by 6 bases, with 6 bases between them. This CDR3 is built from 13 residues. The CDR3 coding sequence is TGCGCCAGCAGCCAAGTAGGTCCCGGGGAGCTGTTTTTT. It is translated as CASSQVGPGELFF.

A few counts support this clonotype. This chain joins TRBV7-2 and TRBJ2-6; D gene uncertain. This CDR3 is 14 amino acids long. Germline loops: CDR1 SGHTA, CDR2 FQGNSA. Between the trimmed V and J ends, which lost 6 bases and 1 base, there was a span of 7 bases. The CDR3 here is CASRLQSGANVLTF. The CDR3, as DNA: TGTGCCAGCAGGCTACAATCTGGGGCCAACGTCCTGACTTTC.

This clonotype was seen many times. This rearrangement joins TRBV6-2 or TRBV6-3 to TRBJ1-1; 8 nucleotides match TRBD1. In germline, CDR1 is MNHEY, CDR2 SVGEGT. With V trimmed by 2 bases and J by 0 bases, 11 bases remained unmatched. The CDR3 covers 18 residues. The CDR3: CASSYDGAGQGLNTEAFF. CDR3 DNA: TGTGCCAGCAGTTACGATGGGGCAGGACAGGGATTGAACACTGAAGCTTTCTTT.

This clonotype appeared many times. The chain recombines TRBV12-3 or TRBV12-4 with TRBJ2-2; D may match TRBD1 or TRBD2 (5 bases each). This CDR3 comprises 14 residues. The V end was cut by 4 bases, the J end by 7 bases, with 13 bases between. CDR3 sequence: CASSSPGTYGELFF. CDR3 sequence (DNA): TGTGCCAGCAGTTCCCCGGGGACGTACGGGGAGCTGTTTTTT.

Ten or more counts support this clonotype. This rearrangement joins TRBV4-2 to TRBJ1-2; 7 bases are a match to TRBD1. CDR3 length: 16 residues. Germline V CDR1 and CDR2: LGHNA, YNFKEQ. V shed 0 bases, J shed 3 bases, and the junction held 7 bases outside the gene matches. The CDR3 region has the DNA TGTGCCAGCAGCCAAGATGGGTGGGACAGTGACTATGGCTACACCTTC. This encodes CASSQDGWDSDYGYTF.

At least ten counts were recorded for this clonotype. The chain couples TRBV6-2 or TRBV6-3 to TRBJ2-2; D is undetermined. CDR1 is MNHEY and CDR2 is SVGEGT in the germline V gene. The CDR3 sequence is 14 residues long. With 6 bases removed from V and 0 bases from J, the gap between germline ends came to 8 bases. The CDR3 nucleotides are TGTGCCAGCAGGAACACAGCGAACACCGGGGAGCTGTTTTTT. Translated: CASRNTANTGELFF.

This clonotype was detected a few times. This chain connects TRBV5-5 to TRBJ2-3, with D possibly called TRBD1 or TRBD2 (5 bases each). The CDR3 is 15 residues long. Trimming shortened V by 0 bases and J by 4 bases, and 12 bases separated the two germline ends. Per germline, CDR1 SGHKS and CDR2 YYEKEE (reference sequence). CDR3: CASSLVAGSPDTQYF. The CDR3, as DNA: TGTGCCAGCAGCTTGGTGGCAGGGAGTCCAGATACGCAGTATTTT.